Presented here are 9 T cell receptor beta chains from one specimen sequenced in a study of T cells in Graves' hyperthyroidism and ophthalmopathy. RNA transcripts gave rise to amplified TCR beta CDR3 regions. The TCR CDR3 was amplified in a first-round RT-PCR using the HTBI primer set. TCRdb analysed the multiplex PCR reads with MiXCR anew, one entry per CDR3 protein. The repertoire consists of about 840,000 distinct CDR3 sequences, with 35% to 45% occurring once and the leading ten covering more than 7%. Sequences were obtained from blood. The receptor source for this set is a man younger than 30 with Graves' hyperthyroidism.

The chain recombines TRBV6-5 with TRBJ1-4; D gene ambiguous. CDR1 is MNHEY and CDR2 is SVGAGI in the germline V gene. The V end was cut by 5 bases, the J end by 6 bases, with 13 bases between. This CDR3 comprises 14 residues. Here the CDR3 DNA reads TGTGCCAGCAGTACGTCCGGGAGGGATGAAAAACTGTTTTTT. The encoded protein is CASSTSGRDEKLFF.

With regard to this clonotype: A junction boundary mismatches the germline segment, possibly from a read error. The V call is TRBV10-3, the J call TRBJ1-2, with D maybe TRBD1 (5 bases). This CDR3 contains 15 residues. The germline V gene has CDR1 ENHRY and CDR2 SYGVKD. The CDR3 DNA is TGTGCCAGCAGTAAAGCCCAGGGTACCCTCTATGGCTACACCTTC. Protein sequence: CASSKAQGTLYGYTF.

There are many counts of this clonotype. The V gene is TRBV2, the J gene TRBJ2-6; 7 positions agree with TRBD1. Germline V gene sequence: CDR1 SNHLY, CDR2 FYNNEI. This CDR3 is 15 amino acids long. Trimming at V came to 6 bases and at J to 3 bases, leaving 5 bases not matched to a gene. The CDR3 nucleotides are TGTGCCAGCAGACTCACAGGGGTTGGGGCCAACGTCCTGACTTTC. It encodes CASRLTGVGANVLTF. The complete variable domain, with remaining parts taken from reference TRBV2 and TRBJ2-6, reads EPEVTQTPSHQVTQMGQEVILRCVPISNHLYFYWYRQILGQKVEFLVSFYNNEISEKSEIFDDQFSVERPDGSNFTLKIRSTKLEDSAMYFCASRLTGVGANVLTFGAGSRLTVL.

This chain uses TRBV15 with TRBJ1-5, with D perhaps TRBD1 (5 bases). Trimming removed 9 bases from V and 5 bases from J, with 11 bases in between. The CDR3 runs to 12 residues. Germline-derived CDR1 and CDR2 are LNHNV and YYDKDF (reference sequence). The CDR3 DNA reads TGTGCCACTGGGGGACCCGATCAGCCCCAGCATTTT. Its protein product is CATGGPDQPQHF.

CDR3 DNA: TGTGCCAGCAGCGAGGGGCTAGCGGGAGTTAATGAGCAGTTCTTC. Translated, it gives CASSEGLAGVNEQFF. The V and J genes are TRBV9 and TRBJ2-1; 10 bases line up with TRBD2. CDR1 is SGDLS and CDR2 is YYNGEE in the germline V gene. The CDR3 loop spans 15 amino acids. V gave up 3 bases and J gave up 7 bases; unmatched junction bases: 7.

This clonotype appeared a few times. The V gene is TRBV11-2, the J gene TRBJ1-6; no clear D. CDR1 is SGHAT, CDR2 FQNNGV, per germline. Trimming cost V 0 bases and J 6 bases, with 9 bases left between them. CDR3 length equals 15 residues. CDR3 nucleotide sequence: TGTGCCAGCAGCTTAGATACGGGAGGTAATTCACCCCTCCACTTT. It yields the protein CASSLDTGGNSPLHF.

The genes are TRBV10-3 and TRBJ1-4; no firm D call. CDR3 length: 12 residues. Germline V lookup: CDR1 ENHRY, CDR2 SYGVKD. Deletions cut 2 bases from V and 11 bases from J, with 9 bases between. CDR3 nucleotides: TGTGCCATCAGTGAGAGCTACGAGAAACTGTTTTTT. Residues: CAISESYEKLFF.

The DNA of the CDR3 is TGTGCCAGTTCTTCGTGGGACGAAACCTACGAGCAGTACTTC. This gives the protein CASSSWDETYEQYF. The chain is built from TRBV5-3 and TRBJ2-7, with D possibly called TRBD1 or TRBD2 (5 bases each). TRBV5-3 is labeled an ORF, and its function is uncertain. V shed 8 bases and J shed 2 bases, with 17 bases lying between them. This CDR3 has 14 residues.

The gene calls are TRBV5-6 and TRBJ2-2, with no clear D. This CDR3 comprises 14 residues. V was shortened by 4 bases and J by 6 bases, with 13 bases between the two germline ends. CDR1 is SGHDT, CDR2 YYEEEE, per germline. CDR3 bases: TGTGCCAGCAGCCAGGTTTCGGGTCCCGGGGAGCTGTTTTTT. Translated: CASSQVSGPGELFF.